This T cell receptor beta chain is from a study of Ad26.COV2.S vaccination and SARS-CoV-2 variants. Background on the study: Within the COV1001 Ad26.COV2.S trial arm, the donor was enrolled.

The V and J ends lost 3 bases and 2 bases respectively, with 8 bases between them. This CDR3 spans 14 amino acids. From germline, CDR1 is KGHSH and CDR2 LQKENI. This clone appeared a single time. Its target is unknown. Study-wide findings and caveats: A substantial breadth of spike-specific CD8+ and CD4+ T cell responses after vaccination has been reported. From the TCR breadth and depth analyses, total T cell responses may have been underestimated.

The treatment: around 19 received Ad26.COV2.S at low or high dose, single or two shots; roughly five received placebo; per-sample allocation not given. Vaccine and placebo recipients were sampled on day 63 after the first injection. The data were produced by immunoSEQ multiplex PCR, yet TCRdb's version contains in-frame clones alone and is incomplete. The sample shows 410,000 or so clones, 92% of them seen only once. The chain couples TRBV18 to TRBJ1-3; D may be TRBD1 (6 bases). The TCR sequence derives from a person between 18 and 60 years old who received the Ad26.COV2.S COVID-19 vaccine or a placebo. The sequencing here drew on peripheral blood, taken in a trial of Ad26.COV2.S vaccine versus placebo. This CDR3 is CASSPRDTGNTIYF. The CDR3 DNA sequence: TGTGCCAGCTCACCGCGGGACACTGGAAACACCATATATTTT.